Only a few counts were recorded for the clone carrying this T cell receptor beta chain. The target antigen is unknown. These data are taken from a study of Graves' ophthalmopathy and Graves' hyperthyroidism. Study-wide background: Hyperthyroidism was considered stable when no ophthalmopathy appeared within 18 months of follow-up.

Researchers took RNA transcripts and amplified TCR beta CDR3 regions from them. First-round RT-PCR relied on HTBI primers, and a second-round multiplex PCR came next. TCRdb re-analysed the multiplex PCR reads in MiXCR, keeping a single row per CDR3 protein. The profile shows around 520,000 distinct CDR3 sequences, under 40% of them singletons. Points from the study as a whole: Appearing in blood as well were most expanded thyroid clonotypes above 0.001 frequency.

Specimen: peripheral blood or thyroid tissue (not recorded which). The sequence was collected from an adult man with Graves' hyperthyroidism.

The chain's CDR3 is CASSDKETQYF. CDR3 nucleotides: TGTGCCAGCTCAGACAAAGAGACCCAGTACTTC. The chain uses TRBV18 and TRBJ2-5; no definite D call. Trimming took 5 bases from V and 3 from J, leaving 4 bases between them. CDR3 length: 11 residues. Germline loops: CDR1 KGHSH, CDR2 LQKENI.